This T cell receptor beta chain was documented in a study of radiotherapy plus CTLA-4 blockade in lung cancer. Study conclusions and caveats: Interferon-beta and early blood T cell clone dynamics reportedly predicted response best.

CTLA-4 blockade with ipilimumab, together with focal radiation, was given to patients with chemo-refractory metastatic non-small-cell lung cancer. This clone was detected only once. No antigen is known for it. TCRdb keeps only in-frame clones here, not all; method: immunoSEQ multiplex PCR. The data hold about 76,000 clones, with under 80% observed a single time. CDR1 MNHNS and CDR2 SASEGT come from the germline V gene. The length of the CDR3 is 15 residues. V gave up 4 bases and J gave up 5 bases; unmatched junction bases: 8. The source is a human donor with non-small cell lung cancer whose response to radiotherapy plus ipilimumab could not be evaluated. Some clones in this sample may be carry-over from other donors' samples. Sample: peripheral blood, taken from a patient treated with radiotherapy plus ipilimumab. The chain is built from TRBV6-1 and TRBJ2-1; 7 positions match TRBD2. The chain's CDR3 is CASSGSGTTHNEQFF. The DNA for the CDR3 is TGTGCCAGCAGTGGATCCGGGACTACTCACAATGAGCAGTTCTTC.